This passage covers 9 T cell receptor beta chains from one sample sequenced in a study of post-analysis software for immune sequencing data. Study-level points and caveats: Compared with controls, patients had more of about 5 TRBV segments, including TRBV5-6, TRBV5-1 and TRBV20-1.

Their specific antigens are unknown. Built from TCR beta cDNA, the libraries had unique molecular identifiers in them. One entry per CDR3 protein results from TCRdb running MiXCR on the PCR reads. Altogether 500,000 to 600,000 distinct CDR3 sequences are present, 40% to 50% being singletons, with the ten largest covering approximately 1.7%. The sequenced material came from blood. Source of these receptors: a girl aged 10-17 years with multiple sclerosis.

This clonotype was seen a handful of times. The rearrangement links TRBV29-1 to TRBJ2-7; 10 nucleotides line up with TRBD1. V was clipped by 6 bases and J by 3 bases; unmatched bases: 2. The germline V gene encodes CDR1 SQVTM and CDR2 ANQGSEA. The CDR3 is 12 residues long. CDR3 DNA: TGCAGCGTCCGGGACAGGGGCTACGAGCAGTACTTC. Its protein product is CSVRDRGYEQYF.

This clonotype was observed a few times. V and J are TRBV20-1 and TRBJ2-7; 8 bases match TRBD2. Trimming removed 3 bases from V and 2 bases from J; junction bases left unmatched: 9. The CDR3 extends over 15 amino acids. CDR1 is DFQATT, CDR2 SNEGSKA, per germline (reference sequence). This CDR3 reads CSASRTGTSTYEQYF. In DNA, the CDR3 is TGCAGTGCTAGTCGGACCGGGACTAGTACCTACGAGCAGTACTTC.

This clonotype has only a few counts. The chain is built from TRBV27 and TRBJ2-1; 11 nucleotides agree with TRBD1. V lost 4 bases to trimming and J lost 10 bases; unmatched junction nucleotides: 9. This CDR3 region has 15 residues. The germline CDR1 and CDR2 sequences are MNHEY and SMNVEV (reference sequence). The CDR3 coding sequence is TGTGCCAGCAGTTCGCTGGGACAGGGGGAGGACGAGCAGTTCTTC. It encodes CASSSLGQGEDEQFF.

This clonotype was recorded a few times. CDR3 loop: CSARDGRTGGFTDTQYF. The CDR3 DNA is TGCAGTGCTAGAGATGGTCGGACGGGGGGGTTCACAGATACGCAGTATTTT. This sequence joins TRBV20-1 and TRBJ2-3; 8 bases are a match to TRBD2. There are 17 residues in the CDR3. Trimming took 0 bases from V and 2 from J; bases not matched to a gene: 10. CDR1 is DFQATT, CDR2 SNEGSKA, per germline (reference sequence).

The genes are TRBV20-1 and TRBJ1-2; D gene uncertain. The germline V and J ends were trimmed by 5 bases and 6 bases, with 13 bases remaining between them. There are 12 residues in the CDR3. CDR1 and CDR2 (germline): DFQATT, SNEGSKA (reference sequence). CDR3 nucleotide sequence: TGCAGTGCTGAGGGTTCCAACCATGGCTACACCTTC. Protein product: CSAEGSNHGYTF.

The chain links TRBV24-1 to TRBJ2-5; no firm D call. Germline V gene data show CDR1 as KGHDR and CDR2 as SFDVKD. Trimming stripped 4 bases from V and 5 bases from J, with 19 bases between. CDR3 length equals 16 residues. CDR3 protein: CATSDPLLAIRETQYF. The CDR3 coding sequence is TGTGCCACCAGTGACCCTCTACTGGCTATCCGGGAGACCCAGTACTTC.

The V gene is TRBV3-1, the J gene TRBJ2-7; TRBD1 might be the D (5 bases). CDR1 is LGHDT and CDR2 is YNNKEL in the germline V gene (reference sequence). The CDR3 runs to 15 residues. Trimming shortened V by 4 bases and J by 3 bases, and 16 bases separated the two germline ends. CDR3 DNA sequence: TGTGCCAGCAGCCCCCCCGGACACCTGCACTACGAGCAGTACTTC. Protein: CASSPPGHLHYEQYF.

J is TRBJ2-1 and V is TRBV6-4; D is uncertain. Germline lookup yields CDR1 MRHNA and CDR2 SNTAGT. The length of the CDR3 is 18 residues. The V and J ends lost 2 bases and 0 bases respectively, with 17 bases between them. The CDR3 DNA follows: TGTGCCAGCAGTGACGATTTCTTGCCGAGGAGCTCCTACAATGAGCAGTTCTTC. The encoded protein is CASSDDFLPRSSYNEQFF.

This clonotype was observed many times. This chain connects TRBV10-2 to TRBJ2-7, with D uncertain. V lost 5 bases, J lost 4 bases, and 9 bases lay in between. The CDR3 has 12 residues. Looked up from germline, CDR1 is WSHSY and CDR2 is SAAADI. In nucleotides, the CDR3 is TGCGCCAGCAGTCCCCACGGTTACGAGCAGTACTTC. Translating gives CASSPHGYEQYF.